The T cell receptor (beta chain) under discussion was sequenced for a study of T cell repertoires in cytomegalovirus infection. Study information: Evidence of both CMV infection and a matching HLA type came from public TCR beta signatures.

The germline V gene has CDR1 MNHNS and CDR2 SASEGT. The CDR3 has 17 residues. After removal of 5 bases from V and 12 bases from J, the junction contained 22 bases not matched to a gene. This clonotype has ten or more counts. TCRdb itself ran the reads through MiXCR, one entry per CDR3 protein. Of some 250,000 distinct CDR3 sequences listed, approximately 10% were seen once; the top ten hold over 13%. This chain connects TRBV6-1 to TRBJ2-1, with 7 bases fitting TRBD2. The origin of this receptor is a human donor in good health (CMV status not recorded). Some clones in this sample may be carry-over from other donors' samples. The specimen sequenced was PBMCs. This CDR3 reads CASSYRPRTSPDGGQFF. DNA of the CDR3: TGTGCCAGCAGTTACCGACCGAGGACTAGTCCAGACGGGGGGCAGTTCTTC.